These 13 T cell receptor beta chains came from one sample sequenced in a study of T cell repertoires in cytomegalovirus infection. TCRdb called the reads again in MiXCR, with one record for every CDR3 protein. The sample has 510,000 or so distinct CDR3 sequences; 26% are singletons. The sequencing sample was made of PBMCs. The receptor source for this set is a human donor in good health (CMV status not recorded). Some clones in this sample may be carry-over from other donors' samples.

The CDR3 nucleotides are TGTGCCAGCAGCTCACAAGGCGGGGAGCTGTTTTTT. Translating it yields CASSSQGGELFF. The chain recombines TRBV7-9 with TRBJ2-2; D ambiguous. The ends were cut back, 4 bases at V and 7 bases at J, with 7 bases in the middle. CDR1 SEHNR and CDR2 FQNEAQ come from the germline V gene (reference sequence). The CDR3 sequence is 12 residues long.

Comments on this clonotype: A single base separates this from a much larger clone, so it may be a read error. The chain joins TRBV6-5 to TRBJ2-7; D is uncertain. The CDR3 runs to 14 residues. In germline, CDR1 is MNHEY, CDR2 SVGAGI. CDR3 in DNA: TGTGCCAGCAGAGGAGAAACAAGCTCCTACCAGCAGTACTTC. Residues: CASRGETSSYQQYF.

The rearrangement uses TRBV19 and TRBJ2-1, with D uncertain. Trimming took 7 bases from V and 5 from J, leaving 15 bases between them. Germline V gene sequence: CDR1 LNHDA, CDR2 SQIVND (reference sequence). CDR3 length equals 14 residues. CDR3 sequence (DNA): TGTGCCAGTACCGAAGACCCTTTTAACAATGAGCAGTTCTTC. Amino acids: CASTEDPFNNEQFF.

This clonotype was detected ten times or more. This chain connects TRBV7-2 to TRBJ2-7; D is uncertain. V gave up 1 base and J gave up 5 bases, with 12 bases separating them. CDR3 length: 14 residues. CDR1 is SGHTA and CDR2 is FQGNSA in the germline V gene. The CDR3 DNA is TGTGCCAGCAGCTTAGATCCCGTGGTCCACGAGCAGTACGTC. Protein: CASSLDPVVHEQYV.

This sequence joins TRBV25-1 and TRBJ2-7, with D tentatively TRBD1 (5 bases). The CDR3 runs 13 residues. V was trimmed by 4 bases and J by 6 bases, leaving 13 bases between them. Germline lookup yields CDR1 MGHDK and CDR2 SYGVNS. CDR3 DNA sequence: TGTGCCAGCAGTGTAGCAGGGTCCCTCGAGCAGTACGTC. Its protein is CASSVAGSLEQYV.

The chain links TRBV29-1 to TRBJ2-1; TRBD2 matches 8 bases. Germline values: CDR1 SQVTM, CDR2 ANQGSEA. J gave up 8 bases and V 7 bases, and 13 bases lay outside the gene matches. This CDR3 spans 14 amino acids. The CDR3 reads CSAKSSGLRDEQFF. The CDR3 DNA is TGCAGCGCCAAGTCTAGCGGGCTTAGGGATGAGCAGTTCTTC.

This clonotype was counted at least ten times. The chain couples TRBV12-3 or TRBV12-4 to TRBJ2-2; D not certain. The length of the CDR3 is 15 residues. V was cut by 3 bases and J by 4 bases, with 12 bases left in between. CDR3 loop: CASSFARPATGELFF. The CDR3 bases are TGTGCCAGCAGTTTTGCCAGGCCGGCCACCGGGGAGCTGTTTTTT.

This clonotype was recorded a few times. The chain couples TRBV6-2 or TRBV6-3 to TRBJ2-7, with D perhaps matching TRBD1 (6 bases). CDR3 length: 12 residues. Germline lookup yields CDR1 MNHEY and CDR2 SVGEGT. V was trimmed by 7 bases and J by 6 bases, leaving 13 bases between them. CDR3 in amino acids: CASINRVGEQYF. The DNA of the CDR3 is TGTGCCAGCATCAACAGGGTCGGCGAGCAGTACTTC.

This clonotype was seen at least ten times. The genes are TRBV7-2 and TRBJ1-5; TRBD1 might be the D (5 bases). V lost 4 bases and J lost 2, with 9 bases in between. In germline, CDR1 is SGHTA, CDR2 FQGNSA. The length of the CDR3 is 14 residues. The CDR3 DNA is TGTGCCAGCAGCTACCTGGGGCGCAATCAGCCCCAGCATTTT. It yields the protein CASSYLGRNQPQHF. The full variable domain, with the rest looked up from reference TRBV7-2 and TRBJ1-5, is GAGVSQSPSNKVTEKGKDVELRCDPISGHTALYWYRQSLGQGLEFLIYFQGNSAPDKSGLPSDRFSAERTGGSVSTLTIQRTQQEDSAVYLCASSYLGRNQPQHFGDGTRLSIL.

For the CDR3, the DNA is TGTGCCAGCAGCTTTATAGGTCATTCACAGACGGACGAGCAGTACGTC. This gives the protein CASSFIGHSQTDEQYV. The chain couples TRBV7-8 to TRBJ2-7, with D hard to call. The CDR3 covers 16 residues. Germline lookup yields CDR1 SGHVS and CDR2 FQNEAQ. V dropped 3 bases and J dropped 5 bases, with 20 bases sitting between them.

This clonotype occurred a few times. A junction end diverges from the germline sequence, so it may reflect a read error. This rearrangement joins TRBV7-7 to TRBJ2-1, with 11 bases aligning to TRBD2. The CDR3 extends over 14 amino acids. The germline CDR1 and CDR2 sequences are SSHAT and FNYEAQ (reference sequence). CDR3 region: CASSATSGSVEQFF. For the CDR3, the DNA is TGTGCTAGCAGCGCCACTAGCGGGAGTGTTGAGCAGTTCTTC. Full variable domain (remainder filled in from reference TRBV7-7 and TRBJ2-1): GAGVSQSPRYKVTKRGQDVTLRCDPISSHATLYWYQQALGQGPEFLTYFNYEAQPDKSGLPSDRFSAERPEGSISTLTIQRTEQRDSAMYRCASSATSGSVEQFFGPGTRLTVL.

The V gene is TRBV20-1, the J gene TRBJ2-3; TRBD2 matches 7 bases. CDR1 is DFQATT and CDR2 is SNEGSKA in the germline V gene (reference sequence). Trimming cost V 6 bases and J 0 bases; bases outside gene matches: 6. There are 14 residues in the CDR3. DNA of the CDR3: TGCAGTGCGGAGTCTAGCGGTAGCACAGATACGCAGTATTTT. It is translated as CSAESSGSTDTQYF.

For the CDR3, the DNA is TGTGCCAGTAGTGTGGGACAGGGGTCGGGATACAATGAGCAGTTCTTC. Residues: CASSVGQGSGYNEQFF. This sequence joins TRBV19 and TRBJ2-1; 10 bases map to TRBD1. The V gene end was trimmed by 5 bases and the J gene end by 4 bases; junction bases not matched to a gene: 8. The CDR3 covers 16 residues. Germline CDR1 is LNHDA and CDR2 is SQIVND (reference sequence).